This passage covers 32 T cell receptor beta chains from one sample sequenced in a study of PD-1 blockade in classical Hodgkin lymphoma. There was relapse after autologous stem cell transplantation in every patient, and there was variation in brentuximab vedotin exposure. Clones were sequenced by immunoSEQ multiplex PCR, and TCRdb holds only the in-frame ones, with some missing. The table has about 85,000 clones, approximately 91% seen once. Source: peripheral blood mononuclear cells (PBMCs), taken before the second cycle of nivolumab. The receptors derive from a human donor with classical Hodgkin lymphoma.

This clone was recorded a few times. This sequence joins TRBV10-3 and TRBJ2-7, with D unresolved. V lost 0 bases and J lost 5, with 14 bases in between. Germline CDR1 ENHRY, CDR2 SYGVKD. This CDR3 contains 15 residues. This CDR3 is CAISESPLLANEQYF. DNA for the CDR3: TGTGCCATCAGTGAGTCGCCCCTCCTCGCGAACGAGCAGTACTTC.

The chain employs TRBV10-3 and TRBJ2-7; D ambiguous. Germline CDR1 is ENHRY and CDR2 is SYGVKD. V was pared by 2 bases and J by 1 base, with 3 bases between. The CDR3 loop spans 12 amino acids. CDR3 protein: CAISEGSYEQYF. Written as DNA, the CDR3 is TGTGCCATCAGTGAGGGTTCCTACGAGCAGTACTTC.

The chain combines TRBV19 with TRBJ1-2, with 10 nucleotides matching TRBD1. Germline V gives CDR1 LNHDA, CDR2 SQIVND (reference sequence). The CDR3 contains 16 residues. J was trimmed by 2 bases and V by 3 bases; bases with no gene match: 6. The CDR3 loop is CASSIGTGAINYGYTF. The CDR3 DNA is TGTGCCAGTAGTATCGGGACAGGGGCAATCAACTATGGCTACACCTTC.

The chain uses TRBV6-6 and TRBJ1-3, with D perhaps matching TRBD1 (5 bases). Germline CDR1 and CDR2: MNHNY and SVGAGI (reference sequence). The CDR3 covers 15 residues. The V and J ends lost 6 bases and 0 bases respectively, with 12 bases between them. The CDR3 DNA sequence: TGTGCCAGCAGCCCTGACAGATACTCTGGAAACACCATATATTTT. Protein product: CASSPDRYSGNTIYF.

The gene calls are TRBV7-9 and TRBJ2-1; D not certain. V was pared by 1 base and J by 10 bases, with 20 bases between. The CDR3 has 16 amino acids. Germline CDR1 SEHNR, CDR2 FQNEAQ (reference sequence). CDR3 amino acids: CASSLELLDRSREQFF. DNA of the CDR3: TGTGCCAGCAGCTTAGAATTGCTGGATCGGAGTCGCGAGCAGTTCTTC.

This chain uses TRBV28 with TRBJ2-1; the match to TRBD2 covers 11 bases. The length of the CDR3 is 15 residues. J lost 4 bases, V lost 4 bases, and 3 bases had no gene match. Germline assignment: CDR1 MDHEN and CDR2 SYDVKM. The CDR3 DNA sequence: TGTGCCAGCAGTTATACTAGCGGGGGTTACAATGAGCAGTTCTTC. As protein: CASSYTSGGYNEQFF.

The J gene is TRBJ2-5, the V gene TRBV5-1; perhaps TRBD2 as D (6 bases). The J call may be in error: the DNA end matches TRBJ2-7 better. The CDR3 has 15 amino acids. The germline gives CDR1 SGHRS, CDR2 YFSETQ. Written as DNA, the CDR3 is TGCGCCAGCAGCTTGGGTGTTAGCGGCTCCTACGAGCAGTACTTC. Protein: CASSLGVSGSYEQYF.

The chain recombines TRBV7-9 with TRBJ2-2, with TRBD1 identical over 8 bases. Germline V gene data show CDR1 as SEHNR and CDR2 as FQNEAQ (reference sequence). The ends lost 8 bases at V and 7 bases at J; junction bases unmatched: 9. The CDR3 runs 14 residues. The CDR3 bases are TGTGCCAGCCGCGGGCAGGGGGCGAACGGGGAGCTGTTTTTT. The encoded protein is CASRGQGANGELFF.

The chain carries TRBV10-3 and TRBJ2-7; D possibly matches TRBD1 or TRBD2 (5 bases each). Germline CDR1 is ENHRY and CDR2 is SYGVKD. The CDR3 spans 15 residues. V lost 4 bases and J lost 3, with 16 bases in between. CDR3 amino acids: CAISGGPGLDYEQYF. CDR3 bases: TGTGCCATCAGTGGGGGTCCGGGGCTCGACTACGAGCAGTACTTC.

The chain joins TRBV9 to TRBJ2-3; D is undetermined. There are 15 residues in the CDR3. V dropped 1 base and J dropped 6 bases, with 15 bases sitting between them. Germline lookup yields CDR1 SGDLS and CDR2 YYNGEE. CDR3 region: CASSVYSWGSDTQYF. The CDR3, as DNA: TGTGCCAGCAGCGTATATAGCTGGGGTAGCGATACGCAGTATTTT.

The chain couples TRBV6-6 to TRBJ2-7, with D possibly TRBD1 on 5 matching bases. V was trimmed by 5 bases and J by 2 bases, leaving 10 bases between them. The V gene's germline CDR1 is MNHNY and CDR2 SVGAGI (reference sequence). This CDR3 spans 13 amino acids. CDR3 DNA sequence: TGTGCCAGCAGTCCAGGGTCTGCCTACGAGCAGTACTTC. It is translated as CASSPGSAYEQYF.

J is TRBJ1-2 and V is TRBV29-1, with 8 bases aligning to TRBD1. The CDR3 length is 15 residues. CDR1 and CDR2 (germline): SQVTM, ANQGSEA. V gave up 1 base and J gave up 3 bases; unmatched junction bases: 7. CDR3 in DNA: TGCAGCGTTGAAGTAGGAGGGGACAGGTACTATGGCTACACCTTC. Its protein product is CSVEVGGDRYYGYTF.

The J gene is TRBJ2-3, the V gene TRBV28, with unresolved D. From germline, CDR1 is MDHEN and CDR2 SYDVKM. V was trimmed by 3 bases and J by 0 bases, leaving 13 bases between them. The CDR3 contains 16 residues. CDR3 in amino acids: CASSFLMGSSTDTQYF. The CDR3 DNA reads as TGTGCCAGCAGTTTTTTAATGGGGTCTAGCACAGATACGCAGTATTTT.

The chain couples TRBV18 to TRBJ1-2; 7 bases line up with TRBD1. Germline V gene sequence: CDR1 KGHSH, CDR2 LQKENI. The trim removed 2 bases at V and 2 bases at J, leaving 5 bases unmatched. The CDR3 has 15 residues. CDR3 nucleotide sequence: TGTGCCAGCTCACCAATTCAGACAGGGAACTATGGCTACACCTTC. Protein sequence: CASSPIQTGNYGYTF. Full variable domain (missing parts from reference TRBV18 and TRBJ1-2): NAGVMQNPRHLVRRRGQEARLRCSPMKGHSHVYWYRQLPEEGLKFMVYLQKENIIDESGMPKERFSAEFPKEGPSILRIQQVVRGDSAAYFCASSPIQTGNYGYTFGSGTRLTVV.

The chain carries TRBV19 and TRBJ2-5, with TRBD2 identical over 7 bases. The CDR3 totals 15 residues. Unmatched junction bases numbered 7, after V lost 5 bases and J lost 1 base. In germline, CDR1 is LNHDA, CDR2 SQIVND (reference sequence). The CDR3 DNA is TGTGCCAGTAGTCGCGGGGGACGGGGCCAAGAGACCCAGTACTTC. Its translation: CASSRGGRGQETQYF.

V and J are TRBV30 and TRBJ2-5; tentatively, D is TRBD1 (5 bases). Germline V gene sequence: CDR1 GTSNPN, CDR2 SVGIG (reference sequence). The V end was cut by 4 bases, the J end by 5 bases, with 14 bases between. The CDR3 sequence is 13 residues long. In nucleotides, the CDR3 is TGTGCCTGGAACCGACAGCAGTGGGAGACCCAGTACTTC. This gives the protein CAWNRQQWETQYF.

This sequence joins TRBV9 and TRBJ2-3; perhaps TRBD2 as D (6 bases). Germline loops: CDR1 SGDLS, CDR2 YYNGEE. V lost 0 bases and J lost 1, with 6 bases in between. The CDR3 spans 14 residues. In nucleotides, the CDR3 is TGTGCCAGCAGCGTAGGGGAGGGCACAGATACGCAGTATTTT. Amino acids: CASSVGEGTDTQYF. The complete variable domain, with remaining parts taken from reference TRBV9 and TRBJ2-3, reads DSGVTQTPKHLITATGQRVTLRCSPRSGDLSVYWYQQSLDQGLQFLIQYYNGEERAKGNILERFSAQQFPDLHSELNLSSLELGDSALYFCASSVGEGTDTQYFGPGTRLTVL.

The chain couples TRBV30 to TRBJ2-7; TRBD1 matches at 9 bases. CDR1 is GTSNPN and CDR2 is SVGIG in the germline V gene (reference sequence). CDR3 size: 13 residues. With V trimmed by 4 bases and J by 5 bases, 6 bases remained unmatched. The CDR3 protein is CAWKDRGLNEQYF. In DNA, the CDR3 is TGTGCCTGGAAGGACAGGGGACTGAACGAGCAGTACTTC. The variable domain in full, completed from reference TRBV30 and TRBJ2-7, reads SQTIHQWPATLVQPVGSPLSLECTVEGTSNPNLYWYRQAAGRGLQLLFYSVGIGQISSEVPQNLSASRPQDRQFILSSKKLLLSDSGFYLCAWKDRGLNEQYFGPGTRLTVT.

This clone appeared a single time. CDR3 sequence: CASSNRNTEAFF. The CDR3 nucleotides are TGTGCCAGCAGCAATAGGAACACTGAAGCTTTCTTT. The chain has TRBV7-6 and TRBJ1-1; D unclear. The CDR3 runs 12 residues. V lost 5 bases and J 1 base, leaving 5 bases between the germline ends. Germline loops: CDR1 SGHVS, CDR2 FNYEAQ.

Only a few counts were recorded for this clone. This chain uses TRBV7-9 with TRBJ1-5, with TRBD1 matching 8 bases. The CDR3 runs to 14 residues. Losses at the gene ends were 5 bases for V and 2 bases for J; bases not matched to a gene: 2. The germline CDR1 and CDR2 sequences are SEHNR and FQNEAQ (reference sequence). Here the CDR3 reads CASSTTGGNQPQHF. CDR3 sequence (DNA): TGTGCCAGCAGCACGACAGGGGGCAATCAGCCCCAGCATTTT.

This clone was detected only once. The J gene is TRBJ2-7, the V gene TRBV7-2; maybe TRBD1 (6 bases). The germline V gene encodes CDR1 SGHTA and CDR2 FQGNSA. V lost 5 bases, J lost 5 bases, and 16 bases lay in between. The CDR3 is 14 residues long. The CDR3 is CASSAHRAAHEQYF. In DNA form, the CDR3 reads TGTGCCAGCAGCGCCCACAGGGCTGCACACGAGCAGTACTTC.

The chain couples TRBV19 to TRBJ2-1; no definite D call. The CDR3 has 14 amino acids. V dropped 7 bases and J dropped 1 base, with 11 bases sitting between them. The germline V gene has CDR1 LNHDA and CDR2 SQIVND (reference sequence). The CDR3 DNA reads TGTGCCAGTACAACGAAGGAGTCCTACAATGAGCAGTTCTTC. It encodes CASTTKESYNEQFF.

The chain combines TRBV2 with TRBJ2-5; the D gene is possibly TRBD1 (5 bases). The CDR3 extends over 12 amino acids. V was shortened by 4 bases and J by 5 bases, with 8 bases between the two germline ends. Germline V gives CDR1 SNHLY, CDR2 FYNNEI. The CDR3 region is CASSGTKETQYF. In nucleotides, the CDR3 is TGTGCCAGCAGTGGGACAAAGGAGACCCAGTACTTC.

The CDR3 coding sequence is TGTGCCAGCAGCTGGGGCGGTGGATCGAACACTGAAGCTTTCTTT. This codes for CASSWGGGSNTEAFF. This chain links TRBV7-3 with TRBJ1-1; weak D call: TRBD1 (5 bases). Trimming cost V 4 bases and J 1 base, with 13 bases left between them. Germline V gene data show CDR1 as SGHTA and CDR2 as FQGTGA. CDR3 size: 15 residues.

This chain connects TRBV30 to TRBJ1-2; TRBD1 aligns across 7 bases. The CDR3 spans 13 residues. CDR1 GTSNPN and CDR2 SVGIG come from the germline V gene (reference sequence). V shed 4 bases and J 4 bases; nucleotides not matched to a gene: 6. DNA for the CDR3: TGTGCCTGGATCGGGACAGCAGGCTATGGCTACACCTTC. Translated, it gives CAWIGTAGYGYTF.

A few counts support this clone. This rearrangement joins TRBV20-1 to TRBJ1-1; the D is unclear. The CDR3 is made up of 11 amino acids. Germline-derived CDR1 and CDR2 are DFQATT and SNEGSKA (reference sequence). The V and J ends lost 3 bases and 8 bases respectively, with 10 bases between them. The CDR3 nucleotides are TGCAGTGCTAGTTGGGTAGGCGAAGCTTTCTTT. Its translation: CSASWVGEAFF.

The V call is TRBV6-1, the J call TRBJ2-2, with 10 bases fitting TRBD2. Germline assignment: CDR1 MNHNS and CDR2 SASEGT. CDR3 length: 18 residues. V gave up 0 bases and J gave up 5 bases; unmatched junction bases: 9. In DNA form, the CDR3 reads TGTGCCAGCAGTGAAGCGTGGCTAGCGGGAGCCCGTACCGGGGAGCTGTTTTTT. This encodes CASSEAWLAGARTGELFF.

The rearrangement joins TRBV19 to TRBJ2-3; tentatively, D is TRBD2 (6 bases). Germline V gives CDR1 LNHDA, CDR2 SQIVND (reference sequence). The CDR3 is 15 amino acids. V dropped 7 bases and J dropped 2 bases, with 16 bases sitting between them. The CDR3 sequence is CASTDGEAHTDTQYF. The CDR3 coding sequence is TGTGCCAGTACCGACGGGGAGGCCCACACAGATACGCAGTATTTT.

The chain links TRBV6-1 to TRBJ2-5; 12 bases are a match to TRBD1. The CDR3 covers 16 residues. The germline V gene encodes CDR1 MNHNS and CDR2 SASEGT. With 4 bases clipped from V and 5 bases from J, the junction kept 8 bases outside the gene matches. The CDR3 here is CASSGGTGGPKETQYF. DNA for the CDR3: TGTGCCAGCAGTGGCGGGACAGGGGGCCCGAAGGAGACCCAGTACTTC.

This sequence joins TRBV7-9 and TRBJ1-2; D is unresolved. V lost 5 bases and J 2 bases, leaving 12 bases between the germline ends. From germline, CDR1 is SEHNR and CDR2 FQNEAQ (reference sequence). CDR3 length: 14 residues. The CDR3 sequence is CASSQPGRNYGYTF. CDR3 bases: TGTGCCAGCAGCCAGCCCGGACGGAACTATGGCTACACCTTC. Full variable domain (missing parts from reference TRBV7-9 and TRBJ1-2): DTGVSQNPRHKITKRGQNVTFRCDPISEHNRLYWYRQTLGQGPEFLTYFQNEAQLEKSRLLSDRFSAERPKGSFSTLEIQRTEQGDSAMYLCASSQPGRNYGYTFGSGTRLTVV.

Note on this clone: Other DNA sequences in the sample encode the same CDR3. The chain combines TRBV6-5 with TRBJ2-5; D is undetermined. CDR3 length: 14 residues. Trimming pared 0 bases from V and 4 bases from J, leaving 9 bases between. The germline V gene encodes CDR1 MNHEY and CDR2 SVGAGI. The CDR3 sequence is CASSYSRVGETQYF. CDR3 coding DNA: TGTGCCAGCAGTTACTCAAGGGTTGGAGAGACCCAGTACTTC.

The chain couples TRBV7-2 to TRBJ1-1; D not certain. Germline CDR1 is SGHTA and CDR2 is FQGNSA. This CDR3 is 13 amino acids long. V shed 7 bases and J shed 1 base, with 10 bases lying between them. The CDR3 nucleotides are TGTGCCAGCAAGTTTGAGAGGAACACTGAAGCTTTCTTT. Translation gives CASKFERNTEAFF.